The clone carrying this T cell receptor beta chain appeared many times. Its specificity is not known. Looked up from germline, CDR1 is MGHRA and CDR2 is YSYEKL. This CDR3 is built from 19 residues. V lost 0 bases and J 0 bases, leaving 18 bases between the germline ends. Unique molecular identifiers were built into the TCRbeta library. TCRdb reprocessed the PCR reads with MiXCR, giving one entry per CDR3 protein. This table holds about 200,000 distinct CDR3 sequences, under 20% found once. This entry belongs to a study of T-cell reconstitution after alpha-beta-depleted transplantation in children. General study results and limits: By about two months after transplant, alpha-beta T cells reportedly arose from several hundred graft clones that had expanded.

The chain is built from TRBV4-1 and TRBJ1-5, with D tentatively TRBD1 (6 bases). The material sequenced was PBMCs, mostly from graft donor cells, taken 360 days after TCRalphabeta/CD19-depleted stem cell transplant. The clonotype originates from a male patient between 2 and 9 years old who had a stem cell transplant for acute lymphoblastic leukemia, so the T cells may come from the graft donor. As DNA, the CDR3 is TGCGCCAGCAGCCAAGATCTTACGCTGGACAGATATAGCAATCAGCCCCAGCATTTT. Translating gives CASSQDLTLDRYSNQPQHF.